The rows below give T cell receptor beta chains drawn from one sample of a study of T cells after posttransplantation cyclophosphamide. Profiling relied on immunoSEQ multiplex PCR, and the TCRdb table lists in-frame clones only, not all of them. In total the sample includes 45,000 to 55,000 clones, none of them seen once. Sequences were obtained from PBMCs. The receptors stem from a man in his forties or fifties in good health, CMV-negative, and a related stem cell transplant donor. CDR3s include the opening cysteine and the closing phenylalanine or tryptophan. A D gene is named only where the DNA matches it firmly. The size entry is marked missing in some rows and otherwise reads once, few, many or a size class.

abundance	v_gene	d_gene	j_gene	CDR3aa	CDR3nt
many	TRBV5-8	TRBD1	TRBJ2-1	CASSRGTGINEQFF	TGTGCCAGCAGCCGAGGGACAGGGATCAATGAGCAGTTCTTC
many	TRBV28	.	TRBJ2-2	CASSLSGLTGELFF	TGTGCCAGCAGTTTATCGGGGTTGACCGGGGAGCTGTTTTTT
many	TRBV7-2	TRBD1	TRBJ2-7	CASSPRTGRAYEQYF	TGTGCCAGCAGCCCCCGGACAGGTAGAGCCTACGAGCAGTACTTC
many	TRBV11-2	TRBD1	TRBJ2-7	CASSSLTGQAIHEQYF	TGTGCCAGCAGCTCACTAACGGGACAGGCGATACACGAGCAGTACTTC
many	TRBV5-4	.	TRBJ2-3	CASSFGDSLGYTQYF	TGTGCCAGCAGCTTCGGGGACTCGCTAGGGTATACGCAGTATTTT
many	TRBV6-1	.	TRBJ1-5	CASSEIPGNQPQHF	TGTGCCAGCAGTGAGATCCCGGGGAATCAGCCCCAGCATTTT
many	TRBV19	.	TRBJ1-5	CASSKQVRPQHF	TGTGCCAGTAGTAAGCAGGTTCGGCCCCAGCATTTT
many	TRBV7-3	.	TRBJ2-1	CASSLAISSYNEQFF	TGTGCCAGCAGCTTAGCCATTAGCTCCTACAATGAGCAGTTCTTC
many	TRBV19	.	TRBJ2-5	CATTTSYQETQYF	TGTGCCACTACGACTTCGTACCAAGAGACCCAGTACTTC
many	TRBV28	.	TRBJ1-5	CASLGGMSNQPQHF	TGTGCCAGCTTGGGGGGTATGAGCAATCAGCCCCAGCATTTT
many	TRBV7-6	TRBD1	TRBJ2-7	CASSPGQGAYEQYF	TGTGCCAGCAGCCCGGGACAGGGTGCCTACGAGCAGTACTTC
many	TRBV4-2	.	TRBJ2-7	CASSQERNSYEQYF	TGTGCCAGCAGCCAAGAGAGGAACTCCTACGAGCAGTACTTC
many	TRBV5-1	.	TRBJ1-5	CASSFGGDSNQPQHF	TGCGCCAGCAGCTTTGGGGGGGATAGCAATCAGCCCCAGCATTTT
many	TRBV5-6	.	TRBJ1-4	CASSLVLGSEKLFF	TGTGCCAGCAGCTTGGTTCTGGGGAGTGAAAAACTGTTTTTT
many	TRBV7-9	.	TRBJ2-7	CASRSDLASYEQYF	TGTGCCAGCCGCTCGGACTTGGCCTCCTACGAGCAGTACTTC
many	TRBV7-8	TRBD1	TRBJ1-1	CASTPSGRGQIMNTEAFF	TGTGCCAGCACCCCGTCGGGCAGGGGGCAAATCATGAACACTGAAGCTTTCTTT
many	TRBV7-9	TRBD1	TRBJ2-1	CASSLVPTGGQFF	TGTGCCAGCAGCTTAGTTCCGACAGGGGGGCAGTTCTTC
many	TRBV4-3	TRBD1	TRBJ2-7	CASSQGTGARELYEQYF	TGCGCCAGCAGCCAGGGTACAGGGGCCCGGGAACTCTACGAGCAGTACTTC
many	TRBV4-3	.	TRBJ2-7	CASSQVWVGGGYEQYF	TGCGCCAGCAGCCAAGTTTGGGTGGGAGGAGGCTACGAGCAGTACTTC
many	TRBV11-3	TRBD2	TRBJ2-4	CASSLDFTSGRAWGIQYF	TGTGCCAGCAGCTTAGATTTTACTAGCGGGAGGGCCTGGGGCATTCAGTACTTC
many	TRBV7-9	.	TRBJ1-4	CASSYRQNEKLFF	TGTGCCAGCAGCTACCGACAGAATGAAAAACTGTTTTTT
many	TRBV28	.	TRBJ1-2	CASSLTWTDPNYGYTF	TGTGCCAGCAGTTTAACTTGGACAGACCCTAACTATGGCTACACCTTC
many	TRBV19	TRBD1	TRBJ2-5	CASSIFWDRGGKETQYF	TGTGCCAGTAGTATTTTCTGGGACAGGGGAGGCAAAGAGACCCAGTACTTC
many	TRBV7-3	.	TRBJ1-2	CASSPTPDRSYGYTF	TGTGCCAGCAGCCCTACCCCCGACAGGTCCTATGGCTACACCTTC
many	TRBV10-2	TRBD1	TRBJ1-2	CASSESTTGVYGYTF	TGCGCCAGCAGTGAGTCGACGACAGGGGTCTATGGCTACACCTTC
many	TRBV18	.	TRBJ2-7	CASSPGGQSSYEQYF	TGTGCCAGCTCACCGGGGGGACAGTCCTCCTACGAGCAGTACTTC
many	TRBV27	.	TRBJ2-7	CASSPPGAYEQYF	TGTGCCAGCAGTCCGCCGGGGGCCTACGAGCAGTACTTC
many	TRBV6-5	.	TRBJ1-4	CASSYRGLRHEKLFF	TGTGCCAGCAGTTACCGTGGACTACGCCATGAAAAACTGTTTTTT
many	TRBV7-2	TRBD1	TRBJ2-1	CASSLEGQESNEQFF	TGTGCCAGCAGCTTAGAGGGACAGGAATCCAATGAGCAGTTCTTC
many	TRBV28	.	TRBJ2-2	CASSLPGAGELFF	TGTGCCAGCAGTTTACCCGGGGCCGGGGAGCTGTTTTTT
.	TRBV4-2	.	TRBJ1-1	CASSHLSGGNTEAFF	TGTGCCAGCAGCCACCTCTCCGGGGGGAACACTGAAGCTTTCTTT
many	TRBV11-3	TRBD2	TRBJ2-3	CASSLKLAYSTDTQYF	TGTGCCAGCAGCTTAAAACTAGCGTATAGCACAGATACGCAGTATTTT
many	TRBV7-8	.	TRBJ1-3	CASTPYGSASGNTIYF	TGTGCCAGCACCCCTTACGGGAGCGCCTCTGGAAACACCATATATTTT
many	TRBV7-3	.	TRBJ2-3	CASSSGTSDTQYF	TGTGCCAGCAGCTCCGGGACATCAGATACGCAGTATTTT
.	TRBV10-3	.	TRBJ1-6	CTSWDGSYNSPLHF	TGTACTAGCTGGGACGGCAGTTATAATTCACCCCTCCACTTT
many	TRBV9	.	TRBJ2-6	CASSVNPDTSGANVLTF	TGTGCCAGCAGCGTAAATCCAGATACCTCTGGGGCCAACGTCCTGACTTTC
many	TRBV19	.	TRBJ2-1	CASSARGSYNEQFF	TGTGCCAGTAGTGCGAGAGGCTCCTACAATGAGCAGTTCTTC
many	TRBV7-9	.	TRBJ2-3	CASSSRSDTQYF	TGTGCCAGCAGCTCTAGATCAGATACGCAGTATTTT
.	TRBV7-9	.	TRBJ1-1	CASSLAVWPMNTEAFF	TGTGCCAGCAGCTTAGCGGTGTGGCCAATGAACACTGAAGCTTTCTTT
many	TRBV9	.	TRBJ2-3	CASSVGQTDTQYF	TGTGCCAGCAGCGTAGGGCAGACAGATACGCAGTATTTT
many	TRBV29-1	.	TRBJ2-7	CSVAGRGYEQYF	TGCAGCGTTGCTGGCAGGGGCTACGAGCAGTACTTC